Shown below are 10 T cell receptor beta chains from a single sample sequenced in a study of blood T cell repertoires in COVID-19. The method was immunoSEQ multiplex PCR; TCRdb's version includes in-frame clones alone and lacks a portion of them. The top ten hold approximately 11% of the sample, which has about 130,000 clones, approximately 80% seen once. Material for sequencing was peripheral blood. These receptors all come from a man aged 60 to 69 who had recovered from COVID-19.

This rearrangement joins TRBV7-2 to TRBJ2-2; possibly TRBD2 for D (5 bases). The germline V gene has CDR1 SGHTA and CDR2 FQGNSA. V lost 1 base, J lost 8 bases, and 11 bases lay in between. There are 14 residues in the CDR3. CDR3 in amino acids: CASSLEFRTGELFF. CDR3 bases: TGTGCCAGCAGCTTAGAATTTAGGACTGGGGAGCTGTTTTTT.

The chain is built from TRBV4-1 and TRBJ2-3; 11 bases align to TRBD2. The V gene's germline CDR1 is MGHRA and CDR2 YSYEKL. The V and J ends lost 0 bases and 2 bases, in that order; junction bases with no gene match: 10. The CDR3 sequence is 19 residues long. This CDR3 is CASSQETRTSGRDTDTQYF. DNA of the CDR3: TGCGCCAGCAGCCAAGAAACCCGAACTAGCGGGAGAGACACAGATACGCAGTATTTT.

This chain links TRBV14 with TRBJ2-7, with D perhaps matching TRBD1 (6 bases). The germline V gene has CDR1 SGHDN and CDR2 FVKESK. The CDR3 has 16 residues. Trimming cost V 0 bases and J 3 bases, with 15 bases left between them. For the CDR3, the DNA is TGTGCCAGCAGCCAAGATTGGCAGGGGTTGGGCTACGAGCAGTACTTC. It yields the protein CASSQDWQGLGYEQYF. Looking up the rest from reference TRBV14 and TRBJ2-7 gives the full variable domain: EAGVTQFPSHSVIEKGQTVTLRCDPISGHDNLYWYRRVMGKEIKFLLHFVKESKQDESGMPNNRFLAERTGGTYSTLKVQPAELEDSGVYFCASSQDWQGLGYEQYFGPGTRLTVT.

Concerning this clone: The sample contains more than one DNA sequence encoding this CDR3. This chain uses TRBV5-1 with TRBJ2-7, with 7 bases fitting TRBD1. Per the germline V gene, CDR1 is SGHRS and CDR2 is YFSETQ. The CDR3 sequence is 13 residues long. V trimming: 0 bases; J trimming: 4 bases; junction bases outside the gene matches: 1. Written as DNA, the CDR3 is TGCGCCAGCAGCTTGGAACAGGGGTACGAGCAGTACTTC. Its translation is CASSLEQGYEQYF. The full variable domain, with the rest looked up from reference TRBV5-1 and TRBJ2-7, is KAGVTQTPRYLIKTRGQQVTLSCSPISGHRSVSWYQQTPGQGLQFLFEYFSETQRNKGNFPGRFSGRQFSNSRSEMNVSTLELGDSALYLCASSLEQGYEQYFGPGTRLTVT.

Only a few counts were recorded for this clone. This chain links TRBV3-1 (or the pseudogene TRBV3-2) with TRBJ1-1, with 8 bases matching TRBD1. Germline CDR1 LGHDT, CDR2 YNNKEL (reference sequence). The CDR3 length is 14 residues. The V gene end was trimmed by 4 bases and the J gene end by 0 bases; junction bases not matched to a gene: 1. Written as DNA, the CDR3 is TGTGCCAGCAGCCCGACAGGGGTGAACACTGAAGCTTTCTTT. It translates to CASSPTGVNTEAFF.

Here the CDR3 DNA reads TGTGCCACTTCAGGGGTAGAGACCCAGTACTTC. Protein product: CATSGVETQYF. The chain carries TRBV6-5 and TRBJ2-5, with a possible D match to TRBD1 (6 bases). Trimming took 10 bases from V and 4 from J, leaving 10 bases between them. CDR3 size: 11 residues. The germline V gene encodes CDR1 MNHEY and CDR2 SVGAGI.

Comment on this clone: This may arise from a read error, as a much more abundant clone is one base away. The rearrangement joins TRBV9 to TRBJ2-2; tentative D call: TRBD1 (6 bases). This CDR3 has 13 amino acids. Trimming cost V 0 bases and J 6 bases, with 6 bases left between them. CDR1 and CDR2 from the germline V gene are SGDLS and YYNGEE. As DNA, the CDR3 is TGTGCCAGCAGCGTAGAGGGGGCCGGGGAGCTGTTTTTT. Encoded protein: CASSVEGAGELFF.

This chain joins TRBV7-2 and TRBJ2-3, with 7 bases matching TRBD1. Trimming removed 4 bases from V and 8 bases from J; junction bases left unmatched: 15. The CDR3 consists of 16 residues. Germline-derived CDR1 and CDR2 are SGHTA and FQGNSA. Here the CDR3 reads CASSSRVQGSFGTQYF. The CDR3 coding sequence is TGTGCCAGCAGCTCTCGGGTACAGGGGAGTTTTGGTACGCAGTATTTT.

The J gene is TRBJ1-3, the V gene TRBV28, with D perhaps TRBD1 (5 bases). The V end was cut by 6 bases, the J end by 0 bases, with 9 bases between. Germline lookup yields CDR1 MDHEN and CDR2 SYDVKM. This CDR3 spans 14 amino acids. The CDR3 spells CASSRTGSGNTIYF. Here the CDR3 DNA reads TGTGCCAGCAGCCGTACAGGCTCTGGAAACACCATATATTTT.

This clone appeared once. The rearrangement uses TRBV28 and TRBJ1-2; D remains unclear. CDR1 and CDR2 from the germline V gene are MDHEN and SYDVKM. The CDR3 loop spans 14 amino acids. The ends were cut back, 2 bases at V and 2 bases at J, with 9 bases in the middle. This CDR3 reads CASSLVQANYGYTF. DNA of the CDR3: TGTGCCAGCAGTTTAGTTCAGGCGAACTATGGCTACACCTTC.